A selection of T cell receptor beta chains follows, all from one sample in a study of blood T cells in healthy people across ages. TCRdb ran MiXCR on the 5' RACE reads and lists one entry per CDR3 protein. The sample lists 1.2 million to 1.5 million distinct CDR3 sequences, 55% to 75% occurring once. The sequencing sample was made of blood. The receptors here all came from a man between 18 and 29 years old in good health. The CDR3 runs from the conserved cysteine through the conserved F or W. The D gene is left open where the match is weak. Expanded clones are given a class, and other clones once, few, many or no size at all.

TRBJ2-2 | TRBV4-1 | TRBD2 | . | CASSPTSGDYTGELFF | TGCGCCAGCAGCCCGACTAGCGGGGACTACACCGGGGAGCTGTTTTTT
TRBJ1-2 | TRBV11-1 | . | . | CASGENYGYTF | TGTGCCAGCGGGGAAAACTATGGCTACACCTTC
TRBJ1-2 | TRBV20-1 | . | . | CSARESVLREANYGYTF | TGCAGTGCTAGAGAAAGTGTCCTCAGGGAAGCAAACTATGGCTACACCTTC
TRBJ2-7 | TRBV28 | . | . | CASTRDDRSSYEQYF | TGTGCCAGCACACGGGATGACAGGAGCTCCTACGAGCAGTACTTC
TRBJ2-7 | TRBV29-1 | . | . | CSVRLQVLDEQYF | TGCAGCGTCAGATTACAGGTTTTGGACGAGCAGTACTTC
TRBJ2-7 | TRBV12-3/TRBV12-4 | . | few | CASSLPELYEQYF | TGTGCCAGCAGCCTTCCTGAGCTCTACGAGCAGTACTTC
TRBJ1-1 | TRBV27 | TRBD1 | . | CASSFKGTGTEAFF | TGTGCCAGCAGTTTTAAGGGGACAGGCACTGAAGCTTTCTTT
TRBJ2-5 | TRBV20-1 | TRBD2 | . | CSGAGGRETQYF | TGCAGTGGAGCGGGGGGCCGAGAGACCCAGTACTTC
TRBJ1-2 | TRBV4-2 | . | few | CASSQEGRAYSNYGYTF | TGTGCCAGCAGTCAAGAGGGCAGGGCATACTCTAACTATGGCTACACCTTC
TRBJ2-7 | TRBV6-2/TRBV6-3 | TRBD1 | few | CASSYLDRVNEQYF | TGTGCCAGCAGTTACTTGGACAGGGTTAACGAGCAGTACTTC
TRBJ2-7 | TRBV27 | . | . | CASSQSRGNLAYEQYF | TGTGCCAGCAGTCAATCCAGGGGAAATCTAGCGTACGAGCAGTACTTC
TRBJ1-4 | TRBV12-3/TRBV12-4 | . | few | CASSFLGQLFF | TGTGCCAGCAGTTTTTTAGGCCAACTGTTTTTT
TRBJ2-5 | TRBV5-1 | TRBD2 | . | CASSLSTSGRVSEQYF | TGCGCCAGCAGCTTGTCCACTAGCGGGAGGGTATCTGAGCAGTACTTC
TRBJ1-5 | TRBV20-1 | TRBD1 | once | CSADRTGEEPQHF | TGCAGTGCTGACAGGACAGGCGAGGAGCCCCAGCATTTT
TRBJ2-5 | TRBV4-1 | . | . | CASSQDFPRGVGQETQYF | TGCGCCAGCAGCCAAGATTTCCCTAGGGGAGTAGGCCAAGAGACCCAGTACTTC
TRBJ2-7 | TRBV7-9 | . | few | CASSLAPQTIYEQYF | TGTGCCAGCAGCTTAGCCCCTCAGACCATCTACGAGCAGTACTTC
TRBJ2-1 | TRBV11-2 | TRBD2 | few | CASSLTSGLAVYKGQFF | TGTGCCAGCAGCTTAACCTCGGGACTAGCGGTCTACAAGGGGCAGTTCTTC
TRBJ2-7 | TRBV4-1 | . | few | CASSPPDGNYEQYF | TGCGCCAGCAGCCCTCCGGACGGTAACTACGAGCAGTACTTC
TRBJ2-3 | TRBV24-1 | TRBD2 | . | CATSVAGELDTQYF | TGTGCCACCAGCGTCGCGGGAGAGCTAGATACGCAGTATTTT
TRBJ2-3 | TRBV4-1 | TRBD1 | . | CASSQEGDRGTDTQYF | TGCGCCAGCAGCCAAGAAGGAGACAGGGGTACAGATACGCAGTATTTT
TRBJ2-5 | TRBV24-1 | TRBD1 | . | CATSDLGTGKETQYF | TGTGCCACCAGTGATTTGGGGACAGGGAAAGAGACCCAGTACTTC
TRBJ2-4 | TRBV5-1 | . | . | CASSSVEGAKNIQYF | TGCGCCAGCAGCTCCGTGGAAGGGGCCAAAAACATTCAGTACTTC
TRBJ2-7 | TRBV9 | . | . | CASSVEGRGSYEQYF | TGTGCCAGCAGCGTAGAGGGGCGGGGCTCCTACGAGCAGTACTTC
TRBJ2-7 | TRBV7-2 | . | few | CASSLEYGTYEQYF | TGTGCCAGCAGCTTAGAGTACGGAACCTACGAGCAGTACTTC
TRBJ2-6 | TRBV6-2/TRBV6-3 | TRBD1 | once | CASSYPGGGANVLTF | TGTGCCAGCAGTTACCCAGGGGGTGGGGCCAACGTCCTGACTTTC
TRBJ2-3 | TRBV20-1 | TRBD2 | . | CSPLAGGTDTQYF | TGCAGCCCTTTAGCGGGGGGGACAGATACGCAGTATTTT
TRBJ1-6 | TRBV5-1 | TRBD1 | . | CASSFKDRANSPLHF | TGCGCCAGCAGCTTCAAAGACAGGGCCAATTCACCCCTCCACTTT